The T cell receptor (beta chain) described here comes from a study of OX40 agonist ivuxolimab in advanced cancers. Study at large: At 0.01 to 10 mg/kg, ivuxolimab was administered intravenously to patients every 2 weeks. Study-wide results and caveats: Those patients achieving a partial response at 0.1-3.0 mg/kg showed among the lowest clonal expansion.

As to this clone: The antigen remains undetermined.

The CDR3 loop spans 15 amino acids. V was pared by 6 bases and J by 5 bases, with 11 bases of the junction left unmatched. Germline-derived CDR1 and CDR2 are SGHNT and YENEEA. Produced via immunoSEQ multiplex PCR; TCRdb's table is partial and in-frame only. The sample has 65,000 to 70,000 clones, 70% to 80% seen once. This receptor was taken from an adult with an advanced solid tumor such as melanoma, head and neck, liver or kidney cancer. The material sequenced was CD4+ or CD8+ T cells sorted from blood, taken in a trial of the OX40 agonist ivuxolimab. This rearrangement joins TRBV11-3 to TRBJ2-5, with 8 bases lining up with TRBD2. The CDR3 DNA reads TGTGCCAGCAGACCTAGCGGGTCAGGTACGGAGACCCAGTACTTC. It translates to CASRPSGSGTETQYF.